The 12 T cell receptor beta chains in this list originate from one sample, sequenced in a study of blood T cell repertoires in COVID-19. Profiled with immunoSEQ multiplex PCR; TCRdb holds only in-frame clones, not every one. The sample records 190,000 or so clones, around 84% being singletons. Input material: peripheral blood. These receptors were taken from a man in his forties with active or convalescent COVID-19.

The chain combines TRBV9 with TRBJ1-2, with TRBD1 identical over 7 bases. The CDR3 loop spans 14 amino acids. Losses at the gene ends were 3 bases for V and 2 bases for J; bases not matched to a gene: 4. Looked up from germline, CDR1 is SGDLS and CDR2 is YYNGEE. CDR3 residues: CASSGRDSNYGYTF. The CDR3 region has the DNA TGTGCCAGCAGCGGACGGGACAGCAACTATGGCTACACCTTC. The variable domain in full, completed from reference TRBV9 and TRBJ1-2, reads DSGVTQTPKHLITATGQRVTLRCSPRSGDLSVYWYQQSLDQGLQFLIQYYNGEERAKGNILERFSAQQFPDLHSELNLSSLELGDSALYFCASSGRDSNYGYTFGSGTRLTVV.

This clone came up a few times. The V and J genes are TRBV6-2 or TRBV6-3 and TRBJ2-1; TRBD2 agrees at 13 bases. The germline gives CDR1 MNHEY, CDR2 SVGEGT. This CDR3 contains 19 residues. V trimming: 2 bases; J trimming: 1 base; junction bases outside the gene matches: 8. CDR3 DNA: TGTGCCAGCAGTTACACTAGCGGGGGGGTGCGGAGTTCCTACAATGAGCAGTTCTTC. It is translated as CASSYTSGGVRSSYNEQFF.

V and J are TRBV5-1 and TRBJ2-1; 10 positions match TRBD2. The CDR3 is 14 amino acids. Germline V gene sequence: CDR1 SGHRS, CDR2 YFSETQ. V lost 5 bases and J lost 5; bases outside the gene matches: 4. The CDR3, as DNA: TGCGCCAGCAGACTAGCGGGGCGAGACAATGAGCAGTTCTTC. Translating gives CASRLAGRDNEQFF. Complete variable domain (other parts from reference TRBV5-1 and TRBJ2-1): KAGVTQTPRYLIKTRGQQVTLSCSPISGHRSVSWYQQTPGQGLQFLFEYFSETQRNKGNFPGRFSGRQFSNSRSEMNVSTLELGDSALYLCASRLAGRDNEQFFGPGTRLTVL.

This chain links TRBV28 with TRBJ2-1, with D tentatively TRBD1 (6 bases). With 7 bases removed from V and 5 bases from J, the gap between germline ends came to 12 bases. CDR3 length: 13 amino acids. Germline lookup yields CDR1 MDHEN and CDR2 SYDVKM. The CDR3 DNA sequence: TGTGCCAGCATTGGACAGCCTAACAATGAGCAGTTCTTC. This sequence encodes CASIGQPNNEQFF.

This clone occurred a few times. The CDR3: CASSRPAGLSSYNSPLHF. CDR3 sequence (DNA): TGTGCCAGCAGCCGACCCGCAGGACTAAGCTCCTATAATTCACCCCTCCACTTT. The rearrangement links TRBV28 to TRBJ1-6; no clear D gene. The CDR3 contains 18 residues. V dropped 6 bases and J dropped 0 bases, with 18 bases sitting between them. Germline values: CDR1 MDHEN, CDR2 SYDVKM.

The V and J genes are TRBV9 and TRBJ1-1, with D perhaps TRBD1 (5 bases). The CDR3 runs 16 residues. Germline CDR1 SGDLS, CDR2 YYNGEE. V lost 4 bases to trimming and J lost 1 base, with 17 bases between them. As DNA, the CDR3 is TGTGCCAGCAGCCCCGGGACTCTACAACGGAACACTGAAGCTTTCTTT. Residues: CASSPGTLQRNTEAFF. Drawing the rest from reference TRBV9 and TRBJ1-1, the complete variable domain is DSGVTQTPKHLITATGQRVTLRCSPRSGDLSVYWYQQSLDQGLQFLIQYYNGEERAKGNILERFSAQQFPDLHSELNLSSLELGDSALYFCASSPGTLQRNTEAFFGQGTRLTVV.

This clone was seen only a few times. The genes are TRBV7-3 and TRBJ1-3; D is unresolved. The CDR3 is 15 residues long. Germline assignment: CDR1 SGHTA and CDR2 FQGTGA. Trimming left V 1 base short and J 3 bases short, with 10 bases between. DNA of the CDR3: TGTGCCAGCAGCTTAAGTGGAGGGTTTGGAAACACCATATATTTT. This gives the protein CASSLSGGFGNTIYF.

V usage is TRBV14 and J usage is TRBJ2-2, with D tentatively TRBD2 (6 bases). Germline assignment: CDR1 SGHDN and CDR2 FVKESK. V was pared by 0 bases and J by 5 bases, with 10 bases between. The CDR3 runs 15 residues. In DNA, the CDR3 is TGTGCCAGCAGCCAAGAACCGGCGGGAACCGGGGAGCTGTTTTTT. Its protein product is CASSQEPAGTGELFF.

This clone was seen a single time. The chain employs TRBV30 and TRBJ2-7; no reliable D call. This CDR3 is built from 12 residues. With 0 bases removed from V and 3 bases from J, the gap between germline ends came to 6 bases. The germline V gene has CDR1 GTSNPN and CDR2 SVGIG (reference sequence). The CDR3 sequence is CAWSVLHYEQYF. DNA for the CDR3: TGTGCCTGGAGTGTACTACACTACGAGCAGTACTTC.

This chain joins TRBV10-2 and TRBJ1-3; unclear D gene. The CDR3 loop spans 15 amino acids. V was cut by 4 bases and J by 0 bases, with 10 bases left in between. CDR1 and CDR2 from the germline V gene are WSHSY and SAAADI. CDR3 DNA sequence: TGCGCCAGCAGTGGATTAGCAGACTCTGGAAACACCATATATTTT. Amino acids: CASSGLADSGNTIYF.

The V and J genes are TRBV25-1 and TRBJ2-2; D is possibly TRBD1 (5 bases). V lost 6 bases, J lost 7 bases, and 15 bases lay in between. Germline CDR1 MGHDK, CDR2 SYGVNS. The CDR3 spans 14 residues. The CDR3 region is CASRDTGYVGELFF. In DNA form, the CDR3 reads TGTGCCAGCAGAGACACAGGTTACGTCGGGGAGCTGTTTTTT.

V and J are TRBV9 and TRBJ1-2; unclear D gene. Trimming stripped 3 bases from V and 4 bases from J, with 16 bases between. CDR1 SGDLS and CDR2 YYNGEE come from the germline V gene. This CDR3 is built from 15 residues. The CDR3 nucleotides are TGTGCCAGCAGCGATATAACGACATTACCCTATGGCTACACCTTC. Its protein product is CASSDITTLPYGYTF.